This T cell receptor beta chain was recorded in a study of glioma-infiltrating T cells after dendritic cell vaccination. Using immunoSEQ multiplex PCR, the repertoire was profiled, and TCRdb retains in-frame clones only, with some absent. The sample carries fewer than 60,000 clones, about 91% recorded once. As to time point: after dendritic cell vaccination, including at tumor progression/relapse. This clonotype was sampled from a human donor with glioblastoma. The sample consisted of blood, taken after dendritic cell vaccination.

CDR3 bases: TGTGCCAGAGCCGACAGGGGGGATCAGCCCCAGCATTTT. Amino acid sequence: CARADRGDQPQHF. The V gene is TRBV7-5, the J gene TRBJ1-5; the listed D gene, TRBD1, was not tested against the DNA. TRBV7-5 is shown as a pseudogene. The CDR3 has 13 residues.